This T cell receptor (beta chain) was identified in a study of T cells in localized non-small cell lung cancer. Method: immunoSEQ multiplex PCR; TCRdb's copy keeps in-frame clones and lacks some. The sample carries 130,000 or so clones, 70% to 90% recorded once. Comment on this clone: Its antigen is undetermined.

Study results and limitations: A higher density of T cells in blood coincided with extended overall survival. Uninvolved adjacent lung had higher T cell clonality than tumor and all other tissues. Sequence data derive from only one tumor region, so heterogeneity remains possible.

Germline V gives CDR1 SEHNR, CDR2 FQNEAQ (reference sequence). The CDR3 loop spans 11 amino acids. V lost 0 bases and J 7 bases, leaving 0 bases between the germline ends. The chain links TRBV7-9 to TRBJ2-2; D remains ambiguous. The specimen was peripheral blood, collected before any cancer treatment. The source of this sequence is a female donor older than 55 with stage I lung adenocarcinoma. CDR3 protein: CASSLAGELFF. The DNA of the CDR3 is TGTGCCAGCAGCTTAGCCGGGGAGCTGTTTTTT.